The rows below give T cell receptor beta chains drawn from one sample of a study of T cells in Graves' hyperthyroidism and ophthalmopathy. TCRdb analysed the multiplex PCR reads with MiXCR anew, one entry per CDR3 protein. The sample gives roughly 510,000 distinct CDR3 sequences, around 21% of which show up once; more than 25% is in the top ten. Sequenced: blood. The source is a man aged 18 to 30 with Graves' hyperthyroidism. Both conserved end residues are part of each CDR3. A D gene is named only where the DNA matches it firmly. A row's size may be missing; if present it is once, few, many or a size class.

many	TRBV7-8	TRBJ2-7	.	TGTGCCAGCAGCCTAAGGACAGTGTACGAGCAGTACTTC	CASSLRTVYEQYF
many	TRBV5-1	TRBJ1-1	.	TGCGCCAGCAGACCTACACGGAACACTGAAGCTTTCTTT	CASRPTRNTEAFF
many	TRBV6-1	TRBJ2-2	.	TGTGCCAGCAGTCAGGGGTTCCACGGGGAGCTGTTTTTT	CASSQGFHGELFF
few	TRBV6-2/TRBV6-3	TRBJ2-2	.	TGTGCCAGCAGTCCCTATTTACCCCCGGGGGGCGCGGGCACCGGGGAGCTGTTTTTT	CASSPYLPPGGAGTGELFF
many	TRBV12-3/TRBV12-4	TRBJ1-5	.	TGTGCCAGCAGTTTTCAGACGGGGCCTAGCAATCAGCCCCAGCATTTT	CASSFQTGPSNQPQHF
few	TRBV10-3	TRBJ1-5	.	TGCGCCATCAGTGAGGGAGTGGGGGGCAATCAGCCCCAGCATTTT	CAISEGVGGNQPQHF
.	TRBV12-3/TRBV12-4	TRBJ1-1	.	TGTGCCAGCAGTAACAATCCCGCGAGACGGTGGGACACTGAAGCTTTCTTT	CASSNNPARRWDTEAFF
.	TRBV6-1	TRBJ2-5	.	TGTGCCAGCAGTGAAGTCCTTCTGAAAGAGACCCAGTACTTC	CASSEVLLKETQYF
many	TRBV27	TRBJ2-7	TRBD1	TGTGCCAGCAGTTTCGGGACAGGGGGTTACGAGCAGTACTTC	CASSFGTGGYEQYF
.	TRBV27	TRBJ2-3	.	TGTGCCAGCAGTTTGGCATCCGGCACAGATACGCAGTATTTT	CASSLASGTDTQYF
.	TRBV25-1	TRBJ1-1	.	TGTGCCAGCAGTGAATTCATCACCGGCGTGGGGACCGAAGCTTTCTTT	CASSEFITGVGTEAFF
.	TRBV6-4	TRBJ1-5	TRBD1	TGTGCCAGCAGTCCCGACGACCCTACAGGGGATCAGCCCCAGCATTTT	CASSPDDPTGDQPQHF
few	TRBV6-1	TRBJ2-2	.	TGTGCCAGCAAAAAGACAGTGGTGACCGGGGAGCTGTTTTTT	CASKKTVVTGELFF
.	TRBV7-2	TRBJ2-7	TRBD1	TGTGCCAGCAGCTTAAGAGGACGGGACAGCTACGAGCAGTACTTC	CASSLRGRDSYEQYF
.	TRBV15	TRBJ1-1	.	TGTGCCACCAGCAGAGACACCGGGGCGAACTCTGAAGCTTTCTTT	CATSRDTGANSEAFF
few	TRBV12-3/TRBV12-4	TRBJ2-7	.	TGTGCCAGCAGTATCCAAGACAGATTTTACGAGCAGTACTTC	CASSIQDRFYEQYF
many	TRBV7-8	TRBJ1-2	TRBD1	TGTGCCAGCAGCCCAGGACAGGGTGACTATGGCTACACCTTC	CASSPGQGDYGYTF
few	TRBV19	TRBJ1-5	.	TGTGCCAGTAGTACAGCGGGGGTTAGCAATCAGCCCCAGCATTTT	CASSTAGVSNQPQHF
.	TRBV28	TRBJ2-7	TRBD2	TGTGCCAGCACGGGACTAACCTACGAGCAGTACTTC	CASTGLTYEQYF
.	TRBV4-1	TRBJ1-2	.	TGCGCCAGCAGCCAAGGGCGGGAGTACAGGGACTATGGCTACACCTTC	CASSQGREYRDYGYTF
few	TRBV7-2	TRBJ2-5	TRBD2	TGTGCCAGCAGCTCGCGACTAGCGGGAGGGGGAGAGACCCAGTACTTC	CASSSRLAGGGETQYF
.	TRBV2	TRBJ2-1	.	TGTGCCGGCAGTGGCCGGTACAATGAGCAGTTCTTC	CAGSGRYNEQFF
many	TRBV12-3/TRBV12-4	TRBJ1-5	.	TGTGCCAGCAGTCCCTTAAGCGGGGATCAGCCCCAGCATTTT	CASSPLSGDQPQHF
.	TRBV19	TRBJ1-5	TRBD1	TGTGCCAGTAGTCCGGGACAGGGGTTCTTCTCGGCCCAGCATTTT	CASSPGQGFFSAQHF
few	TRBV5-1	TRBJ2-7	TRBD1	TGCGCCAGCAGCTCTAACGCAGCCGGGACAGGCGACGAGCAGTACTTC	CASSSNAAGTGDEQYF
once	TRBV11-2	TRBJ1-2	TRBD1	TGTGCCAGCAGCTTAACCGGGACAGGATTTAACTATGGCTACACCTTC	CASSLTGTGFNYGYTF
.	TRBV9	TRBJ1-3	.	TGTGCCAGCGATAGAGGCCTGGCTGGAAACACCATATATTTT	CASDRGLAGNTIYF
few	TRBV5-1	TRBJ2-7	TRBD2	TGCGCCAGCAGCGTGGGACTAGCGGGGGTCGAGCAGTACTTC	CASSVGLAGVEQYF
many	TRBV2	TRBJ2-4	.	TGTGCCAGCAGTGGCCACAGCGCCGACCTAGCCAAAAACATTCAGTACTTC	CASSGHSADLAKNIQYF
many	TRBV6-1	TRBJ2-4	.	TGTGCCAGCAGTGAAGGGCGGGGGCCTGTCGGGATTCAGTACTTC	CASSEGRGPVGIQYF
.	TRBV7-2	TRBJ2-7	TRBD1	TGTGCCAGCAGCTCCCAGGGGGTCGAGCAGTACTTC	CASSSQGVEQYF
.	TRBV29-1	TRBJ2-2	TRBD2	TGCAGCGTTACCGGGACTAGCGGGGGGGCATCCGGGGAGCTGTTTTTT	CSVTGTSGGASGELFF
.	TRBV30	TRBJ2-7	.	TGTGCCTGGAGTGAAGGGGACACCTACGAGCGGTACTTC	CAWSEGDTYERYF
many	TRBV6-1	TRBJ2-7	.	TGTGCCAGCAGTGAAGGCTCAGGGTTGGGCGAGCAGTACTTC	CASSEGSGLGEQYF
many	TRBV6-4	TRBJ2-5	.	TGTGCCAGCAGTGAATTAGGAGGGGAGACCCAGTACTTC	CASSELGGETQYF
few	TRBV6-2/TRBV6-3	TRBJ2-7	.	TGTGCCAGCAGAAAGACAGGAGTAGACTACGAGCAGTACTTC	CASRKTGVDYEQYF
few	TRBV12-3/TRBV12-4	TRBJ2-2	.	TGTGCCATAATTAAGCAGGGGAAGAGCGCCGGGGAGCTGTTTTTT	CAIIKQGKSAGELFF
few	TRBV2	TRBJ1-5	TRBD1	TGTGCCAGCAGTACCGACAGGGGATGGGGCCAGCCCCAGCATTTT	CASSTDRGWGQPQHF
many	TRBV6-5	TRBJ1-1	.	TGTGCCAGCAGTTACTCGATGGGGTACCCCACTGAAGCTTTCTTT	CASSYSMGYPTEAFF
many	TRBV13	TRBJ2-7	.	TGTGCCAGCAGCTTAAGCCCCTCAGGGGGGGTCCACGAGCAGTACTTC	CASSLSPSGGVHEQYF
many	TRBV2	TRBJ2-6	.	TGTGCCAGCAGTGAAGCCAGCCCAGGACGCCGGACTTCTGGGGCCAACGTCCTGACTTTC	CASSEASPGRRTSGANVLTF
many	TRBV18	TRBJ1-1	.	TGTGCCAGCTCACTGGCCTCTGGAGGGACGAACACTGAAGCTTTCTTT	CASSLASGGTNTEAFF
.	TRBV9	TRBJ1-2	.	TGTGCCAGCAGCCGTACATCAGGGGTAGAAAGTGGCTACACCTTC	CASSRTSGVESGYTF
many	TRBV9	TRBJ1-1	TRBD1	TGTGCCAGCAGCGCGGACAGGGGTCTACATTCTGAAGCTTTCTTT	CASSADRGLHSEAFF